Given below is one T cell receptor beta chain in context. These data belong to a study of control samples from healthy donors and cancer patients. Method: immunoSEQ multiplex PCR; TCRdb's copy keeps in-frame clones and lacks some. The sample contains under 150,000 clones, around 86% of which appear only once. This clonotype was obtained from a man aged 40-50 years in good health. The material sequenced was blood.

CDR3 nucleotide sequence: TGTGCCAGCAGTCCGACCTCAGATACGCAGTATTTT. Translating it yields CASSPTSDTQYF. The chain uses TRBV6-2 or TRBV6-3 and TRBJ2-3; no definite D call. The V and J ends lost 5 bases and 4 bases respectively, with 7 bases between them. Germline CDR1 and CDR2: MNHEY and SVGEGT. The CDR3 is 12 amino acids.